The sequence of this TCR beta chain was determined in a study of CD8+ T cells in alopecia areata. Findings and caveats of the study: Among the 100 top clones, expanded CD8+ clones, like scalp clonality, were significantly decreased by tofacitinib.

With respect to this clone: The target antigen is unknown.

This CDR3 comprises 14 residues. Germline-derived CDR1 and CDR2 are SGHTA and FQGTGA. J lost 5 bases, V lost 6 bases, and 7 bases had no gene match. This sample's treatment: oral pan-JAK inhibitor, 5-10 mg twice daily. Extraction of RNA preceded its reverse transcription into cDNA, which served as the sequencing template. The data were produced by immunoSEQ multiplex PCR, yet TCRdb's version contains in-frame clones alone and is incomplete. The sample has fewer than 100,000 clones; roughly 64% are singletons. This chain connects TRBV7-3 to TRBJ1-5; 7 bases match TRBD1. The sequencing here drew on CD8+ T cells sorted from blood, taken at week 4, from a patient treated with tofacitinib. The clonotype originates from a human donor with alopecia areata. Here the CDR3 DNA reads TGTGCCAGCAGTAGACAGGGTGATCATCAGCCCCAGCATTTT. This encodes CASSRQGDHQPQHF. Together with reference TRBV7-3 and TRBJ1-5, the CDR3 gives the full variable domain: GAGVSQTPSNKVTEKGKYVELRCDPISGHTALYWYRQSLGQGPEFLIYFQGTGAADDSGLPNDRFFAVRPEGSVSTLKIQRTERGDSAVYLCASSRQGDHQPQHFGDGTRLSIL.